These 19 T cell receptor beta chains were all obtained from the same sample, sequenced in a study of T cells in localized non-small cell lung cancer. Profiled with immunoSEQ multiplex PCR; TCRdb holds only in-frame clones, not every one. The top ten hold around a fifth of the sample, which has about 77,000 clones, around 90% seen once. Source: peripheral blood, taken before any cancer treatment. Source of these receptors: a woman aged 35-70 years with stage I squamous cell lung carcinoma.

The chain employs TRBV7-6 and TRBJ2-1; 8 bases map to TRBD1. V lost 6 bases and J lost 5; bases outside the gene matches: 12. Germline CDR1 is SGHVS and CDR2 is FNYEAQ. This CDR3 comprises 16 residues. The CDR3 coding sequence is TGTGCCAGCAGTCGACAGGGGAGACAGGGTGACAATGAGCAGTTCTTC. This gives the protein CASSRQGRQGDNEQFF.

This clone showed up just a few times. The genes are TRBV6-5 and TRBJ1-4, with D tentatively TRBD1 (5 bases). Germline-derived CDR1 and CDR2 are MNHEY and SVGAGI. The CDR3 totals 14 residues. Trimming took 6 bases from V and 10 from J, leaving 18 bases between them. This CDR3 is CASRGGGTEGKLFF. The CDR3 bases are TGTGCCAGCAGGGGCGGGGGAACCGAGGGAAAACTGTTTTTT.

This chain uses TRBV11-2 with TRBJ2-3; D perhaps matches TRBD2 (6 bases). Trimming left V 3 bases short and J 0 bases short, with 10 bases between. CDR1 and CDR2 (germline): SGHAT, FQNNGV. This CDR3 contains 15 residues. The CDR3 DNA is TGTGCCAGCAGCTTTGGGACTTCCAGCACAGATACGCAGTATTTT. Its protein product is CASSFGTSSTDTQYF.

The chain uses TRBV29-1 and TRBJ1-2; TRBD1 is a possible D gene (6 bases). The V and J ends lost 7 bases and 8 bases respectively, with 14 bases between them. There are 11 residues in the CDR3. CDR1 and CDR2 from the germline V gene are SQVTM and ANQGSEA. The CDR3 is CSAGGPWGYTF. The CDR3 region has the DNA TGCAGCGCCGGGGGGCCGTGGGGCTACACCTTC.

The rearrangement uses TRBV4-1 and TRBJ1-1; D gene ambiguous. Trimming shortened V by 4 bases and J by 0 bases, and 9 bases separated the two germline ends. The CDR3 extends over 14 amino acids. From germline, CDR1 is MGHRA and CDR2 YSYEKL. In DNA form, the CDR3 reads TGCGCCAGCAGCCTTCGGGCCTTGAACACTGAAGCTTTCTTT. It yields the protein CASSLRALNTEAFF.

This clone was detected only a few times. V and J are TRBV6-5 and TRBJ2-1; D remains unclear. This CDR3 is built from 11 residues. Germline CDR1 MNHEY, CDR2 SVGAGI. V was pared by 4 bases and J by 10 bases, with 8 bases between. The CDR3 coding sequence is TGTGCCAGCAGTTCCTTATTCGAGCAGTTCTTC. Its protein is CASSSLFEQFF.

On this clone: One end of the junction does not line up with germline, which may come from a read error. J is TRBJ1-5 and V is TRBV6-1; tentative D call: TRBD1 (6 bases). CDR1 and CDR2 (germline): MNHNS, SASEGT. The CDR3 totals 13 residues. CDR3 DNA: TGTGCCAGCAGTGAAGCCGGCCAGGGGACATGGTATTTT. Its protein product is CASSEAGQGTWYF.

V and J are TRBV4-2 and TRBJ1-4, with TRBD1 as a possible D gene (5 bases). Per the germline V gene, CDR1 is LGHNA and CDR2 is YNFKEQ. Trimming pared 0 bases from V and 8 bases from J, leaving 10 bases between. There are 14 residues in the CDR3. CDR3 bases: TGTGCCAGCAGCCAAGAAGCAAAGGGGGAAAAACTGTTTTTT. It is translated as CASSQEAKGEKLFF.

J is TRBJ1-2 and V is TRBV29-1; no reliable D call. Germline V CDR1 and CDR2: SQVTM, ANQGSEA. Trimming shortened V by 4 bases and J by 7 bases, and 19 bases separated the two germline ends. This CDR3 contains 14 residues. The CDR3 is CSVGVEGRQSGYTF. The CDR3 DNA reads TGCAGCGTTGGGGTTGAGGGCAGGCAAAGTGGCTACACCTTC.

This rearrangement joins TRBV11-3 to TRBJ2-1; D possibly corresponds to TRBD1 (6 bases). Trimming took 0 bases from V and 0 from J, leaving 6 bases between them. This CDR3 region has 15 residues. Germline V CDR1 and CDR2: SGHNT, YENEEA. The CDR3 spells CASSLDRGSYNEQFF. The CDR3 DNA reads as TGTGCCAGCAGCTTAGACAGGGGCTCCTACAATGAGCAGTTCTTC.

The chain couples TRBV11-1 to TRBJ1-6; 10 nucleotides align to TRBD1. The CDR3 runs 15 residues. With V trimmed by 5 bases and J by 7 bases, 5 bases remained unmatched. Germline CDR1 reads SGHAT; CDR2 reads FQDESV (reference sequence). The CDR3 region is CASSPWTGGNSPLHF. The CDR3 DNA reads as TGTGCCAGCAGCCCCTGGACAGGGGGAAATTCACCCCTCCACTTT.

This sequence joins TRBV9 and TRBJ1-6; D possibly corresponds to TRBD1 (6 bases). With 2 bases removed from V and 11 bases from J, the gap between germline ends came to 17 bases. Per germline, CDR1 SGDLS and CDR2 YYNGEE. The CDR3 runs 15 residues. The CDR3 coding sequence is TGTGCCAGCAGCGTCTCTTTCGGGGGCGGGGCACCCCTCCACTTT. Translating it yields CASSVSFGGGAPLHF.

The rearrangement joins TRBV4-2 to TRBJ1-5; D remains ambiguous. The germline V and J ends were trimmed by 0 bases and 1 base, with 7 bases remaining between them. The CDR3 sequence is 15 residues long. Germline V gene lookup returns CDR1 LGHNA and CDR2 YNFKEQ. The DNA for the CDR3 is TGTGCCAGCAGCCAAGATCTTCTCAGCAATCAGCCCCAGCATTTT. This encodes CASSQDLLSNQPQHF.

The chain recombines TRBV4-1 with TRBJ2-7; TRBD1 is a possible D gene (8 bases). Germline assignment: CDR1 MGHRA and CDR2 YSYEKL. The V and J ends lost 0 bases and 4 bases respectively, with 13 bases between them. CDR3 length: 15 amino acids. The DNA for the CDR3 is TGCGCCAGCAGCCAAGAACCACAGGGGGGGTACGAGCAGTACTTC. Its translation is CASSQEPQGGYEQYF.

For the CDR3, the DNA is TGTGCCAGCTCACCAACGGGACAGTTCGGGCACACTGAAGCTTTCTTT. This encodes CASSPTGQFGHTEAFF. J is TRBJ1-1 and V is TRBV18, with TRBD1 matching 7 bases. The germline V gene encodes CDR1 KGHSH and CDR2 LQKENI. The CDR3 loop spans 16 amino acids. J was trimmed by 3 bases and V by 2 bases; bases with no gene match: 9.

The J gene is TRBJ2-2, the V gene TRBV7-3; D unclear. Trimming removed 6 bases from V and 8 bases from J, with 13 bases in between. This CDR3 has 13 amino acids. Germline V gene data show CDR1 as SGHTA and CDR2 as FQGTGA. The CDR3: CASRLTGGGELFF. CDR3 coding DNA: TGTGCCAGCAGACTGACGGGCGGTGGGGAGCTGTTTTTT.

The chain employs TRBV30 and TRBJ2-3, with 8 positions matching TRBD2. CDR3 length equals 15 residues. CDR1 GTSNPN and CDR2 SVGIG come from the germline V gene (reference sequence). V lost 3 bases, J lost 1 base, and 6 bases stayed unmatched. CDR3 amino acids: CAWSPLAGRTDTQYF. The CDR3 DNA reads as TGTGCCTGGAGCCCCCTAGCGGGCCGCACAGATACGCAGTATTTT.

The J gene is TRBJ1-1, the V gene TRBV19; no clear D. CDR3 length: 12 amino acids. Germline-derived CDR1 and CDR2 are LNHDA and SQIVND (reference sequence). The V end lost 9 bases, the J end lost 6 bases, and 14 bases lay between the germline ends. The DNA for the CDR3 is TGTGCCAGCGGAGCCGCCGCCTCTGAAGCTTTCTTT. It encodes CASGAAASEAFF.

The rearrangement uses TRBV12-5 and TRBJ2-1; tentative D call: TRBD2 (5 bases). The CDR3 has 14 amino acids. Germline CDR1 reads LGHNT; CDR2 reads FRNRAP. V lost 6 bases and J lost 3, with 12 bases in between. The CDR3 sequence: CASGPWEIYNEQFF. The CDR3 DNA sequence: TGTGCTAGTGGACCCTGGGAGATCTACAATGAGCAGTTCTTC.